This entry is about one T cell receptor (beta chain). The data belong to a study of cytomegalovirus exposure and HLA in healthy donors. The germline CDR1 and CDR2 sequences are SGHRS and YFSETQ. Trimming shortened V by 1 base and J by 7 bases, and 13 bases separated the two germline ends. The length of the CDR3 is 14 residues. Libraries were prepared by immunoSEQ multiplex PCR; TCRdb keeps only in-frame clonotypes and omits some of them. This sample has 150,000 or so clones, with about 88% found just once. Sequenced input: PBMCs. The TCR comes from a woman aged 18-29 years in good health and CMV-seropositive. The chain employs TRBV5-1 and TRBJ2-3; D ambiguous. The CDR3, as DNA: TGCGCCAGCAGCTTGCTCCTCCCTGAGAATACGCAGTATTTT. Its translation is CASSLLLPENTQYF.